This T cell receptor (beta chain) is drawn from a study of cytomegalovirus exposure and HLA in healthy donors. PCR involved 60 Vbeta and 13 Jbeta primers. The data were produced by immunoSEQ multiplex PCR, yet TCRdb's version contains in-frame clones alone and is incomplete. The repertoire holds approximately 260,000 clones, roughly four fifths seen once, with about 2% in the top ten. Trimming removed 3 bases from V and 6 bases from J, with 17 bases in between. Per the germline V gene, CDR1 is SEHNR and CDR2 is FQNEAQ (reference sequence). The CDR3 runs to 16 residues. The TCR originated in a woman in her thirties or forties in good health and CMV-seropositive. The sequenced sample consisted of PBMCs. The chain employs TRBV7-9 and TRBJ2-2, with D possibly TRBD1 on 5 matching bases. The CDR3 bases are TGTGCCAGCAGCTTTGACGGCAGGGTTGACCCCGGGGAGCTGTTTTTT. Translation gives CASSFDGRVDPGELFF.